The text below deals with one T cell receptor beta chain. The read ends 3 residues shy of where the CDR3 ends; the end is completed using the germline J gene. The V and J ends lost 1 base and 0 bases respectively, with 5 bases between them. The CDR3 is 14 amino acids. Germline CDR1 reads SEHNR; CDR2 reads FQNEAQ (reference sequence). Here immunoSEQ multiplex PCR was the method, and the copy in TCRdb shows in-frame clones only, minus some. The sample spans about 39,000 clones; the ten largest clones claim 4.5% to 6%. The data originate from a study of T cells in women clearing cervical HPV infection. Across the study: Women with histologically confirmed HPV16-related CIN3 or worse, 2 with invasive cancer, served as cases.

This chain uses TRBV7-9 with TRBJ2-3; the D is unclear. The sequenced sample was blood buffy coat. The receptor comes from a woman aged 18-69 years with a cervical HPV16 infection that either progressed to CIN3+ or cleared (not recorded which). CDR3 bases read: TGTGCCAGCAGCTTAGGGCAGAGCACAGATACG. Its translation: CASSLGQSTDT. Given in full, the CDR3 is CASSLGQSTDTQYF.